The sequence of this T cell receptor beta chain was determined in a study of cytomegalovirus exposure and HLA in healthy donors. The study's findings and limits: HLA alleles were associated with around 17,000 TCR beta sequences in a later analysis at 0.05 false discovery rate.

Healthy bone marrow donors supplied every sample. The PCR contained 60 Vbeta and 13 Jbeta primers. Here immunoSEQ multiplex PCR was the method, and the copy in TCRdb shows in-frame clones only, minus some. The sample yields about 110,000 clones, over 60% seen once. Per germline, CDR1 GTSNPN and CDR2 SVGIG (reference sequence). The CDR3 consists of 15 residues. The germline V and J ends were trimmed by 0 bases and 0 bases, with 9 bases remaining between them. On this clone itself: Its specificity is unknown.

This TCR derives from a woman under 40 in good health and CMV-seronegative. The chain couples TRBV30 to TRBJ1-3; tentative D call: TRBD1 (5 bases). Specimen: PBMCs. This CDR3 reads CAWSVSGSSGNTIYF. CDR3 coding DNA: TGTGCCTGGAGTGTATCAGGGTCCTCTGGAAACACCATATATTTT.